This TCR beta chain stems from a study of breast tumors, draining lymph nodes, adjacent tissues. This clonotype has more than one count but fewer than ten. One end of the junction varies from germline; a read error may be responsible. MiXCR, applied by TCRdb to the multiplex PCR reads, yields one record per CDR3 protein. The sample carries about 270,000 distinct CDR3 sequences, about 33% recorded once. Germline V CDR1 and CDR2: SGHNT, YENEEA. The CDR3 is 13 residues long. The lymph nodes were axillary draining lymph nodes from breast cancer patients. V and J are TRBV11-3 and TRBJ2-7; maybe TRBD2 (6 bases). The sequenced material came from axillary lymph node tissue. This receptor was identified in a female donor with breast cancer. Some clones in this sample may be carry-over from other donors' samples. The CDR3 spells CATSTRTSSEQYF. DNA of the CDR3: TGTGCCACCTCGACTAGGACTTCCTCCGAGCAGTACTTC.